This T cell receptor beta chain was obtained from a study of CD8+ T cells in alopecia areata. Study conclusions and caveats: It was lesional scalp, especially alopecia totalis/universalis, that showed higher clonality than normal scalp. Expanded CD8+ clones among the top 100, and scalp clonality, were significantly decreased by tofacitinib.

RNA, once extracted, was reverse transcribed into cDNA for use as the sequencing template. The repertoire was sequenced with immunoSEQ multiplex PCR; TCRdb's copy has only in-frame clones and lacks some. The sample yields under 130,000 clones, about nine tenths seen once. Remarks on this clone: What it recognizes is unknown.

Stated treatment: oral pan-JAK inhibitor, 5-10 mg twice daily. The CDR3 has 16 residues. Per the germline V gene, CDR1 is SGHRS and CDR2 is YFSETQ. The ends lost 3 bases at V and 1 base at J; junction bases unmatched: 9. The source is a human donor with alopecia areata. Here the sequenced sample was CD8+ T cells sorted from blood, taken between weeks 30 and 35, from a patient treated with tofacitinib. The gene calls are TRBV5-1 and TRBJ2-7; 8 bases are shared with TRBD1. CDR3 coding DNA: TGCGCCAGCAGCTGGACCGCGACAGGGGAGTCCTACGAGCAGTACTTC. Encoded protein: CASSWTATGESYEQYF. The full variable domain, in which reference TRBV5-1 and TRBJ2-7 provide the parts outside the CDR3, is KAGVTQTPRYLIKTRGQQVTLSCSPISGHRSVSWYQQTPGQGLQFLFEYFSETQRNKGNFPGRFSGRQFSNSRSEMNVSTLELGDSALYLCASSWTATGESYEQYFGPGTRLTVT.